This is a list of T cell receptor beta chains from one sample in a study of naive and memory T cell subsets. One entry per CDR3 protein, called by TCRdb with MiXCR from the UMI-ligation and nested PCR reads. The data contain tens of thousands of distinct CDR3 sequences, roughly 7.3% of them seen just once; the ten biggest clones take up 1.6%. The sequencing input was central memory CD4+ T cells from blood. These receptor sequences come from a human donor in good health. CDR3s leave out the opening cysteine and the closing phenylalanine or tryptophan. The order of the fields is V gene, J gene, CDR3 protein.

TRBV7-9	TRBJ1-2	ASSDLWVAGYT
TRBV4-2	TRBJ2-1	ASSQPGGSSYNEQF
TRBV7-2	TRBJ2-1	ASSLGLAQQGEQF
TRBV7-8	TRBJ2-7	ASSRTSGIGEQY
TRBV28	TRBJ1-5	ASRPPNQPQH
TRBV20-1	TRBJ2-5	SATQETQY
TRBV9	TRBJ2-2	ASSVADRSVALSGELF
TRBV29-1	TRBJ2-5	SAPTRATQETQY
TRBV12-3/TRBV12-4	TRBJ2-3	ASSRDYTDTQY
TRBV20-1	TRBJ1-6	SARDWGSPLH
TRBV29-1	TRBJ1-1	SVEDRQGTEAF
TRBV2	TRBJ1-2	ASSEDRLPYGYT
TRBV27	TRBJ1-2	ASSPSLGQGMYGYT
TRBV2	TRBJ1-4	AGSVERQGGKLF
TRBV11-3	TRBJ2-5	ASSFIRQETQY
TRBV4-2	TRBJ1-1	ASSQELDRNTEAF
TRBV20-1	TRBJ2-7	SAGSGTRYEQY
TRBV14	TRBJ1-5	ASSHLGADQPQH
TRBV7-8	TRBJ2-7	ASSLRDKIYEQY
TRBV12-3/TRBV12-4	TRBJ2-4	ASSFTGLAVNIQY
TRBV7-9	TRBJ1-6	ASSSDQQGSPLH
TRBV2	TRBJ1-2	ASRIQGLDGYT
TRBV5-1	TRBJ1-5	ASSLGPLGGNQPQH
TRBV4-3	TRBJ1-2	ASSVSSPGQGNYGYT
TRBV12-3/TRBV12-4	TRBJ1-2	ASSLQGSNYGYT
TRBV20-1	TRBJ2-1	SARSGNGRSYNEQF
TRBV10-2	TRBJ2-3	ASTPGTGYRDTQY
TRBV28	TRBJ1-3	ASSLWLGRTGNTIY
TRBV15	TRBJ2-1	ATSRGLAGNNEQF